The 23 T cell receptor beta chains in this list originate from one sample, sequenced in a study of cytomegalovirus exposure and HLA in healthy donors. Primers included in the PCR were 60 Vbeta and 13 Jbeta primers. The data were produced by immunoSEQ multiplex PCR, yet TCRdb's version contains in-frame clones alone and is incomplete. The sample holds around 120,000 clones, 80% seen once. The sample was PBMCs. The receptors were gathered from a woman aged 40 to 49 in good health and CMV-seronegative.

J is TRBJ2-3 and V is TRBV19; no firm D call. Trimming took off 3 bases at V and 4 bases at J, with 8 bases between the two ends. The CDR3 loop spans 13 amino acids. The germline gives CDR1 LNHDA, CDR2 SQIVND (reference sequence). Here the CDR3 reads CASSMMSADTQYF. The CDR3 coding sequence is TGTGCCAGTAGTATGATGAGCGCAGATACGCAGTATTTT.

This clone was detected only a few times. The chain couples TRBV11-2 to TRBJ1-5; the D is unclear. Germline CDR1 is SGHAT and CDR2 is FQNNGV. The length of the CDR3 is 13 residues. V lost 1 base to trimming and J lost 6 bases, with 7 bases between them. This CDR3 reads CASSLAPSQPQHF. CDR3 sequence (DNA): TGTGCCAGCAGCTTAGCCCCCTCTCAGCCCCAGCATTTT.

This chain joins TRBV7-9 and TRBJ2-3; 9 bases map to TRBD1. Per germline, CDR1 SEHNR and CDR2 FQNEAQ (reference sequence). Germline trimming cut 3 bases from V and 0 bases from J; bases unmatched to any gene: 1. The CDR3 is 15 amino acids. As DNA, the CDR3 is TGTGCCAGCAGCTTCGGACAGGGGAGCACAGATACGCAGTATTTT. It encodes CASSFGQGSTDTQYF.

The sample holds a few counts of this clone. The chain has TRBV6-5 and TRBJ1-1; D may be TRBD1 (5 bases). Germline V lookup: CDR1 MNHEY, CDR2 SVGAGI. CDR3 length: 13 amino acids. V lost 7 bases and J 1 base, leaving 10 bases between the germline ends. The DNA of the CDR3 is TGTGCCAGCAAATTGACAGAGAACACTGAAGCTTTCTTT. This encodes CASKLTENTEAFF.

V gene TRBV7-2 combines with J gene TRBJ1-2, with D unclear. V shed 2 bases and J shed 5 bases, with 6 bases lying between them. CDR3 length: 12 residues. Germline V gives CDR1 SGHTA, CDR2 FQGNSA. The DNA for the CDR3 is TGTGCCAGCAGCTTATTCAGTTATGGCTACACCTTC. This codes for CASSLFSYGYTF. The full variable domain, in which reference TRBV7-2 and TRBJ1-2 provide the parts outside the CDR3, is GAGVSQSPSNKVTEKGKDVELRCDPISGHTALYWYRQSLGQGLEFLIYFQGNSAPDKSGLPSDRFSAERTGGSVSTLTIQRTQQEDSAVYLCASSLFSYGYTFGSGTRLTVV.

This rearrangement joins TRBV7-2 to TRBJ2-2, with D possibly being TRBD2 (5 bases). Germline values: CDR1 SGHTA, CDR2 FQGNSA. The CDR3 extends over 15 amino acids. The V and J ends lost 2 bases and 5 bases respectively, with 12 bases between them. CDR3 sequence reads: CASSLKLASTGELFF. The CDR3 DNA sequence: TGTGCCAGCAGCTTAAAGCTAGCTTCGACCGGGGAGCTGTTTTTT.

The genes are TRBV5-1 and TRBJ2-3; 11 bases map to TRBD1. Per germline, CDR1 SGHRS and CDR2 YFSETQ. The CDR3 runs 17 residues. V shed 4 bases and J 0 bases; nucleotides not matched to a gene: 7. The CDR3 is CASSPGTGGYSTDTQYF. The CDR3 DNA is TGCGCCAGCAGCCCCGGGACAGGGGGTTATAGCACAGATACGCAGTATTTT. Full variable domain (missing parts from reference TRBV5-1 and TRBJ2-3): KAGVTQTPRYLIKTRGQQVTLSCSPISGHRSVSWYQQTPGQGLQFLFEYFSETQRNKGNFPGRFSGRQFSNSRSEMNVSTLELGDSALYLCASSPGTGGYSTDTQYFGPGTRLTVL.

The CDR3 reads CASSQGGGLNIQYF. DNA of the CDR3: TGCGCCAGCAGCCAAGGAGGGGGCCTAAACATTCAGTACTTC. The chain has TRBV4-3 and TRBJ2-4; 7 nucleotides line up with TRBD1. The germline V gene encodes CDR1 LGHNA and CDR2 YSLEER. CDR3 length equals 14 residues. J lost 6 bases, V lost 1 base, and 3 bases had no gene match.

The V gene is TRBV21-1, the J gene TRBJ2-7; the D call in the table, TRBD1, was not verified against the DNA. TRBV21-1 is a recognized pseudogene. The CDR3 runs 17 residues. CDR3 sequence (DNA): TGTGCCAGCAGCCCTCCCCTGAGGGACAGGGGATTGTGCGAGCAGTACTTC. It translates to CASSPPLRDRGLCEQYF.

The chain recombines TRBV2 with TRBJ2-1; tentative D call: TRBD2 (6 bases). Germline V gene lookup returns CDR1 SNHLY and CDR2 FYNNEI. Trimming stripped 7 bases from V and 10 bases from J, with 17 bases between. CDR3 size: 13 residues. The CDR3 region is CASIRRRAEEQFF. In DNA, the CDR3 is TGTGCCAGCATTCGGAGGAGGGCTGAAGAGCAGTTCTTC.

The CDR3 bases are TGCGCCAGCAGCCAAGGGACAAGAGTGCAAGAGACCCAGTACTTC. Its protein is CASSQGTRVQETQYF. The chain has TRBV4-3 and TRBJ2-5; a possible D gene is TRBD1 (5 bases). CDR3 size: 15 residues. Germline V gene sequence: CDR1 LGHNA, CDR2 YSLEER. V was shortened by 1 base and J by 2 bases, with 11 bases between the two germline ends.

This clone was seen only once. The V call is TRBV5-1, the J call TRBJ2-3; 10 positions match TRBD2. The CDR3 runs 19 residues. Germline V CDR1 and CDR2: SGHRS, YFSETQ. V lost 0 bases to trimming and J lost 0 bases; unmatched junction nucleotides: 10. The CDR3 region has the DNA TGCGCCAGCAGCTTGGGGGTAGCGGGAGGCTCTACTAGCACAGATACGCAGTATTTT. It translates to CASSLGVAGGSTSTDTQYF. Together with reference TRBV5-1 and TRBJ2-3, the CDR3 gives the full variable domain: KAGVTQTPRYLIKTRGQQVTLSCSPISGHRSVSWYQQTPGQGLQFLFEYFSETQRNKGNFPGRFSGRQFSNSRSEMNVSTLELGDSALYLCASSLGVAGGSTSTDTQYFGPGTRLTVL.

V usage is TRBV29-1 and J usage is TRBJ2-5; maybe TRBD2 (5 bases). This CDR3 has 14 amino acids. Trimming stripped 5 bases from V and 0 bases from J, with 13 bases between. The germline CDR1 and CDR2 sequences are SQVTM and ANQGSEA. The CDR3, as DNA: TGCAGCGTTCAGTACCCCGGGAACCAAGAGACCCAGTACTTC. Its protein is CSVQYPGNQETQYF.

The J gene is TRBJ1-6, the V gene TRBV12-2. TRBV12-2 is a documented pseudogene. The CDR3 loop spans 17 amino acids. Here the CDR3 DNA reads TGTGCAAGTCGCTTTATGCGGAGAGGCTCCTATAATTCACCCCTCCACTTT. It codes for CASRFMRRGSYNSPLHF.

This chain uses TRBV6-1 with TRBJ1-5, with D perhaps TRBD1 (5 bases). The germline V and J ends were trimmed by 4 bases and 0 bases, with 10 bases remaining between them. Per the germline V gene, CDR1 is MNHNS and CDR2 is SASEGT. The CDR3 sequence is 15 residues long. Written as DNA, the CDR3 is TGTGCCAGCAGTGTAACAGGCTATAGCAATCAGCCCCAGCATTTT. It yields the protein CASSVTGYSNQPQHF.

This chain connects TRBV5-6 to TRBJ1-2, with TRBD1 identical over 8 bases. The germline V gene encodes CDR1 SGHDT and CDR2 YYEEEE. The CDR3 runs 16 residues. V was clipped by 6 bases and J by 6 bases; unmatched bases: 16. CDR3 sequence reads: CASTTRLRTGSHGYTF. The CDR3 DNA reads as TGTGCCAGCACCACTAGATTGAGGACAGGGTCTCATGGCTACACCTTC.

The chain joins TRBV29-1 to TRBJ2-1; 7 nucleotides line up with TRBD1. Germline loops: CDR1 SQVTM, CDR2 ANQGSEA. The CDR3 extends over 13 amino acids. The V segment lost 3 bases and the J segment 2 bases; nucleotides outside the gene matches: 1. CDR3 nucleotide sequence: TGCAGCGTTGATCAGGGGGCCTACAATGAGCAGTTCTTC. It codes for CSVDQGAYNEQFF.

The V and J genes are TRBV7-6 and TRBJ2-7; 8 positions agree with TRBD2. The V gene end was trimmed by 5 bases and the J gene end by 7 bases; junction bases not matched to a gene: 7. Germline V gene sequence: CDR1 SGHVS, CDR2 FNYEAQ. The CDR3 extends over 13 amino acids. This CDR3 reads CASSGLGTREQYF. The CDR3 DNA is TGTGCCAGCAGCGGTCTCGGGACTAGGGAGCAGTACTTC. Complete variable domain (other parts from reference TRBV7-6 and TRBJ2-7): GAGVSQSPRYKVTKRGQDVALRCDPISGHVSLYWYRQALGQGPEFLTYFNYEAQQDKSGLPNDRFSAERPEGSISTLTIQRTEQRDSAMYRCASSGLGTREQYFGPGTRLTVT.

Of note for this clone: One junction end disagrees with the germline gene, perhaps due to a read error. The rearrangement uses TRBV7-2 and TRBJ1-2, with a possible D match to TRBD1 (6 bases). There are 13 residues in the CDR3. Germline V gene sequence: CDR1 SGHTA, CDR2 FQGNSA. In DNA form, the CDR3 reads TGTGCCAGCAGCTCGGGACACCCGACCCCTTCCCTCTTC. Its protein is CASSSGHPTPSLF.

This chain joins TRBV11-2 and TRBJ1-4, with a tentative D call TRBD1 (5 bases). This CDR3 is built from 11 residues. V lost 2 bases to trimming and J lost 13 bases, with 8 bases between them. In germline, CDR1 is SGHAT, CDR2 FQNNGV. CDR3 DNA sequence: TGTGCCAGCAGCTTACCAGGGCCACTGTTTTTT. This encodes CASSLPGPLFF.

This chain uses TRBV11-2 with TRBJ1-1; D is unresolved. The germline CDR1 and CDR2 sequences are SGHAT and FQNNGV. CDR3 size: 12 residues. Trimming cost V 3 bases and J 4 bases, with 6 bases left between them. The CDR3 is CASSLRGTEAFF. The CDR3 DNA reads as TGTGCCAGCAGCTTGCGGGGCACTGAAGCTTTCTTT.

This sequence joins TRBV18 and TRBJ1-3; D is ambiguous. This CDR3 is built from 15 residues. V lost 3 bases to trimming and J lost 0 bases, with 9 bases between them. CDR1 is KGHSH, CDR2 LQKENI, per germline. CDR3 loop: CASSPLTDSGNTIYF. The CDR3 DNA sequence: TGTGCCAGCTCACCGCTTACAGACTCTGGAAACACCATATATTTT.

Only one count was recorded for this clone. This chain connects TRBV7-8 to TRBJ1-5, with a weak D call TRBD1 (5 bases). Germline V gene sequence: CDR1 SGHVS, CDR2 FQNEAQ. Trimming removed 11 bases from V and 6 bases from J, with 14 bases in between. This CDR3 is 12 amino acids long. The CDR3 reads CAGGVLGQPQHF. The CDR3 DNA reads as TGTGCCGGAGGGGTCCTGGGTCAGCCCCAGCATTTT.